Listed here are 20 T cell receptor beta chains from one sample, sequenced in a study of cytomegalovirus exposure and HLA in healthy donors. A multiplex PCR was run with 60 Vbeta primers and 13 Jbeta primers. Some clones are missing from TCRdb's copy, which holds only in-frame ones; the method was immunoSEQ multiplex PCR. The sample consists of 85,000 to 100,000 clones, around 60% of them appearing once. Material for sequencing was PBMCs. The receptors stem from a human donor in good health.

The gene calls are TRBV19 and TRBJ1-2; D is uncertain. Germline lookup yields CDR1 LNHDA and CDR2 SQIVND (reference sequence). Trimming took off 3 bases at V and 5 bases at J, with 10 bases between the two ends. This CDR3 spans 13 amino acids. The DNA for the CDR3 is TGTGCCAGTAGTATTTCTGGTCAGTATGGCTACACCTTC. Its translation: CASSISGQYGYTF.

In its sample, this clone was seen once. The chain recombines TRBV5-1 with TRBJ1-4, with 8 positions matching TRBD1. The germline gives CDR1 SGHRS, CDR2 YFSETQ. The CDR3 covers 15 residues. The V segment lost 6 bases and the J segment 0 bases; nucleotides outside the gene matches: 4. The CDR3 reads CASKSGGPTNEKLFF. CDR3 DNA: TGCGCCAGCAAGTCAGGGGGCCCAACTAATGAAAAACTGTTTTTT. Variable domain in full (rest from reference TRBV5-1 and TRBJ1-4): KAGVTQTPRYLIKTRGQQVTLSCSPISGHRSVSWYQQTPGQGLQFLFEYFSETQRNKGNFPGRFSGRQFSNSRSEMNVSTLELGDSALYLCASKSGGPTNEKLFFGSGTQLSVL.

This clone appeared a single time. The rearrangement uses TRBV6-5 and TRBJ2-7; D gene ambiguous. CDR1 and CDR2 (germline): MNHEY, SVGAGI. The CDR3 contains 16 residues. V was pared by 0 bases and J by 7 bases, with 19 bases between. The CDR3, as DNA: TGTGCCAGCAGTTACTCGGCAGGATCTACGATTTTTGAGCAGTACTTC. Translated, it gives CASSYSAGSTIFEQYF.

The chain joins TRBV7-8 to TRBJ2-3; 8 bases agree with TRBD2. With V trimmed by 1 base and J by 2 bases, 17 bases remained unmatched. This CDR3 has 20 amino acids. Germline V gene data show CDR1 as SGHVS and CDR2 as FQNEAQ. In DNA form, the CDR3 reads TGTGCCAGCAGCTTAGATCATCTGGGGGGGAGCGGGGGTATCACAGATACGCAGTATTTT. It encodes CASSLDHLGGSGGITDTQYF.

This clone was seen a handful of times. The V call is TRBV9, the J call TRBJ2-7, with D tentatively TRBD1 (6 bases). The ends were cut back, 0 bases at V and 4 bases at J, with 17 bases in the middle. Germline V gene sequence: CDR1 SGDLS, CDR2 YYNGEE. The CDR3 is 16 residues long. CDR3 protein: CASSVVGTGSLYEQYF. For the CDR3, the DNA is TGTGCCAGCAGCGTAGTAGGAACAGGGTCCTTGTACGAGCAGTACTTC. The full variable domain, with the rest looked up from reference TRBV9 and TRBJ2-7, is DSGVTQTPKHLITATGQRVTLRCSPRSGDLSVYWYQQSLDQGLQFLIQYYNGEERAKGNILERFSAQQFPDLHSELNLSSLELGDSALYFCASSVVGTGSLYEQYFGPGTRLTVT.

J is TRBJ2-3 and V is TRBV5-1; the D is unclear. Germline values: CDR1 SGHRS, CDR2 YFSETQ. Trimming left V 0 bases short and J 4 bases short, with 12 bases between. CDR3 size: 15 residues. CDR3 DNA sequence: TGCGCCAGCAGCTTGGCCCCCGGAGTACCAGATACGCAGTATTTT. Translated, it gives CASSLAPGVPDTQYF.

Only a few counts were recorded for this clone. The chain couples TRBV5-4 to TRBJ2-1, with D maybe TRBD2 (5 bases). V gave up 4 bases and J gave up 1 base, with 9 bases separating them. Per the germline V gene, CDR1 is SGHNT and CDR2 is YYREEE (reference sequence). The CDR3 loop spans 14 amino acids. This CDR3 is CASSPEVSYNEQFF. The CDR3 DNA sequence: TGTGCCAGCAGCCCGGAGGTGTCCTACAATGAGCAGTTCTTC.

V is TRBV2 and J is TRBJ2-3, with a possible D match to TRBD2 (5 bases). This CDR3 comprises 14 residues. Germline V gene data show CDR1 as SNHLY and CDR2 as FYNNEI. V was pared by 6 bases and J by 0 bases, with 10 bases between. The CDR3 here is CASRVARSTDTQYF. In nucleotides, the CDR3 is TGTGCCAGCAGGGTAGCGCGGAGCACAGATACGCAGTATTTT.

The chain uses TRBV5-6 and TRBJ1-1; D remains unclear. This CDR3 region has 11 residues. Per the germline V gene, CDR1 is SGHDT and CDR2 is YYEEEE. The V end was cut by 6 bases, the J end by 1 base, with 4 bases between. The CDR3 sequence: CASNRNTEAFF. In nucleotides, the CDR3 is TGTGCCAGCAATAGGAACACTGAAGCTTTCTTT. The full variable domain, its missing parts supplied by reference TRBV5-6 and TRBJ1-1, is DAGVTQSPTHLIKTRGQQVTLRCSPKSGHDTVSWYQQALGQGPQFIFQYYEEEERQRGNFPDRFSGHQFPNYSSELNVNALLLGDSALYLCASNRNTEAFFGQGTRLTVV.

The chain is built from TRBV29-1 and TRBJ1-2; 9 nucleotides line up with TRBD1. This CDR3 comprises 12 residues. Germline loops: CDR1 SQVTM, CDR2 ANQGSEA. After removal of 6 bases from V and 2 bases from J, the junction contained 1 base not matched to a gene. CDR3 sequence: CSVDRGNYGYTF. The CDR3 nucleotides read TGCAGCGTCGACAGGGGGAACTATGGCTACACCTTC.

The V gene is TRBV18, the J gene TRBJ2-7, with TRBD1 matching 8 bases. This CDR3 region has 15 residues. V was pared by 2 bases and J by 3 bases, with 6 bases of the junction left unmatched. Germline CDR1 and CDR2: KGHSH and LQKENI. The CDR3 is CASSPYRDRLYEQYF. The DNA for the CDR3 is TGTGCCAGCTCACCATACCGGGACAGGCTCTACGAGCAGTACTTC.

This rearrangement joins TRBV29-1 to TRBJ2-1, with 12 bases identical to TRBD2. The CDR3 contains 14 residues. CDR1 is SQVTM, CDR2 ANQGSEA, per germline. Losses at the gene ends were 8 bases for V and 6 bases for J; bases not matched to a gene: 8. CDR3 DNA: TGCAGCATCGCTAGCGGGGGGGCCGGCAATGAGCAGTTCTTC. Its protein product is CSIASGGAGNEQFF.

This clone was found a few times. The CDR3, as DNA: TGTGCCAGCAGCCCCCGAGGCAGTCCCTACAATGAGCAGTTCTTC. Protein sequence: CASSPRGSPYNEQFF. V is TRBV7-2 and J is TRBJ2-1; D ambiguous. Germline CDR1 SGHTA, CDR2 FQGNSA. With 5 bases removed from V and 2 bases from J, the gap between germline ends came to 13 bases. The CDR3 has 15 amino acids.

The chain carries TRBV5-1 and TRBJ1-6, with 8 bases that match TRBD1. Germline V gene sequence: CDR1 SGHRS, CDR2 YFSETQ. The CDR3 runs to 17 residues. Trimming cost V 0 bases and J 4 bases; bases outside gene matches: 6. CDR3 sequence: CASSLASGGLYNSPLHF. The CDR3, as DNA: TGCGCCAGCAGCTTGGCCTCAGGGGGCCTATATAATTCACCCCTCCACTTT.

This clone was seen more than once but under ten times. V is TRBV4-3 and J is TRBJ1-6; 10 nucleotides align to TRBD1. V dropped 2 bases and J dropped 13; count of bases not matched to a gene: 14. The germline V gene encodes CDR1 LGHNA and CDR2 YSLEER. This CDR3 spans 17 amino acids. CDR3 sequence (DNA): TGCGCCAGCAGCCAACTCACGGGACAGGGGTGGTCATCTCCCCTCCACTTT. This gives the protein CASSQLTGQGWSSPLHF.

This chain uses TRBV9 with TRBJ1-4, with TRBD1 identical over 8 bases. Trimming took 4 bases from V and 6 from J; bases not matched to a gene: 8. The CDR3 has 15 residues. Germline-derived CDR1 and CDR2 are SGDLS and YYNGEE. DNA for the CDR3: TGTGCCAGCAGCCTCTGGACAGGGAGAGATGAAAAACTGTTTTTT. Translated: CASSLWTGRDEKLFF.

The J gene is TRBJ2-3, the V gene TRBV11-2, with 7 positions matching TRBD1. This CDR3 has 15 amino acids. Germline V gene data show CDR1 as SGHAT and CDR2 as FQNNGV. Germline trimming cut 2 bases from V and 4 bases from J; bases unmatched to any gene: 6. CDR3 DNA: TGTGCCAGCAGCTTACGAAAAGGGGGCGCAGATACGCAGTATTTT. Protein product: CASSLRKGGADTQYF.

This clone turned up a few times. The chain employs TRBV5-1 and TRBJ2-7; TRBD1 matches 10 bases. CDR3 length: 15 amino acids. Germline CDR1 reads SGHRS; CDR2 reads YFSETQ. V was clipped by 4 bases and J by 3 bases; unmatched bases: 7. This CDR3 reads CASSDRTGGVYEQYF. The CDR3 coding sequence is TGCGCCAGCAGCGACCGGACAGGGGGAGTCTACGAGCAGTACTTC.

Note on this clone: This specimen includes other DNA sequences encoding the same CDR3. The chain joins TRBV7-2 to TRBJ2-7; no clear D gene. V was trimmed by 0 bases and J by 0 bases, leaving 6 bases between them. This CDR3 spans 14 amino acids. CDR1 is SGHTA and CDR2 is FQGNSA in the germline V gene. The CDR3 sequence is CASSLAGPSYEQYF. DNA of the CDR3: TGTGCCAGCAGCTTAGCGGGCCCCTCCTACGAGCAGTACTTC.

CDR3: CASSLEGGNSPLHF. DNA of the CDR3: TGCGCCAGCAGCTTGGAGGGAGGGAATTCACCCCTCCACTTT. The rearrangement links TRBV5-1 to TRBJ1-6; D is uncertain. Trimming removed 0 bases from V and 7 bases from J, with 8 bases in between. Germline-derived CDR1 and CDR2 are SGHRS and YFSETQ. CDR3 size: 14 residues.